These 8 T cell receptor beta chains originate from one sample sequenced in a study of cytomegalovirus exposure and HLA in healthy donors. 60 Vbeta and 13 Jbeta primers were used in PCR. This table comes from immunoSEQ multiplex PCR, and its TCRdb copy is limited to in-frame clones, with some not included. The table shows about 79,000 clones, with approximately 70% occurring only once. Sequencing was performed on PBMCs. Receptors originate from a man in his 60s in good health and CMV-seronegative.

This clone was counted a few times. This chain uses TRBV2 with TRBJ1-1; D uncertain. V lost 2 bases to trimming and J lost 6 bases, with 10 bases between them. The CDR3 totals 13 residues. Germline V gene data show CDR1 as SNHLY and CDR2 as FYNNEI. CDR3 bases: TGTGCCAGCAGTGAATCCGTTTATGCTGAAGCTTTCTTT. Its protein product is CASSESVYAEAFF.

The chain carries TRBV7-2 and TRBJ2-7, with TRBD2 matching over 10 bases. The CDR3 is 16 amino acids. Germline values: CDR1 SGHTA, CDR2 FQGNSA. V shed 5 bases and J 1 base; nucleotides not matched to a gene: 8. CDR3 nucleotides: TGTGCCAGCAGCCTACCGACTAGCGGGTTATCCTACGAGCAGTACTTC. It encodes CASSLPTSGLSYEQYF.

The chain uses TRBV6-5 and TRBJ1-1; 9 nucleotides match TRBD1. Germline V gene sequence: CDR1 MNHEY, CDR2 SVGAGI. After removal of 9 bases from V and 6 bases from J, the junction contained 8 bases not matched to a gene. The CDR3 has 13 amino acids. Here the CDR3 reads CASRGQGISEAFF. In DNA, the CDR3 is TGTGCCAGTAGAGGACAGGGGATTTCTGAAGCTTTCTTT.

The chain recombines TRBV5-1 with TRBJ2-1, with D perhaps matching TRBD2 (6 bases). Trimming took 0 bases from V and 8 from J, leaving 6 bases between them. Germline CDR1 and CDR2: SGHRS and YFSETQ. CDR3 length: 12 amino acids. The CDR3 coding sequence is TGCGCCAGCAGCTTGGCGGGGGATGAGCAGTTCTTC. Encoded protein: CASSLAGDEQFF.

J is TRBJ2-3 and V is TRBV9; 7 bases align to TRBD2. With V trimmed by 4 bases and J by 0 bases, 2 bases remained unmatched. The CDR3 extends over 14 amino acids. Per germline, CDR1 SGDLS and CDR2 YYNGEE. The CDR3 region is CASSFSGSTDTQYF. The CDR3 nucleotides are TGTGCCAGCAGCTTTAGCGGGAGCACAGATACGCAGTATTTT.

This clone showed up many times. J is TRBJ1-1 and V is TRBV4-1; 8 nucleotides line up with TRBD1. CDR1 and CDR2 (germline): MGHRA, YSYEKL. The CDR3 runs to 14 residues. V shed 5 bases and J 3 bases; nucleotides not matched to a gene: 5. The CDR3 reads CASSGTGWYTEAFF. The CDR3 DNA sequence: TGCGCCAGCAGCGGGACAGGTTGGTACACTGAAGCTTTCTTT.

The CDR3 region has the DNA TGTGCCACCAGCAGAGCCTCCTTTTGGACAGGGGGCATGAACACTGAAGCTTTCTTT. Translation: CATSRASFWTGGMNTEAFF. V usage is TRBV15 and J usage is TRBJ1-1; 11 bases match TRBD1. This CDR3 region has 19 residues. Germline CDR1 LNHNV, CDR2 YYDKDF (reference sequence). J was trimmed by 0 bases and V by 1 base; bases with no gene match: 10.

V and J are TRBV5-6 and TRBJ2-7; D unresolved. The CDR3 runs 13 residues. The V end was cut by 0 bases, the J end by 2 bases, with 6 bases between. Germline-derived CDR1 and CDR2 are SGHDT and YYEEEE. The CDR3, as DNA: TGTGCCAGCAGCTTGGGCACTCCCTACGAGCAGTACTTC. It codes for CASSLGTPYEQYF.